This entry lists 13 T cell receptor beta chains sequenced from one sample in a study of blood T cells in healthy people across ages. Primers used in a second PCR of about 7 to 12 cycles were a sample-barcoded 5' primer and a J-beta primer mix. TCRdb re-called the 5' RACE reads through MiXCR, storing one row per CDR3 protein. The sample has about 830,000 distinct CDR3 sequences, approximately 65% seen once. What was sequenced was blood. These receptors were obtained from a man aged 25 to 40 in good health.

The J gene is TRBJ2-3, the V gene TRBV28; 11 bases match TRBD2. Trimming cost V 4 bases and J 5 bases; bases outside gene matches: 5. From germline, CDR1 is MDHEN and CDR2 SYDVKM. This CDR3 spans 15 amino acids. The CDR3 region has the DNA TGTGCCAGCAGTTCTAGCGGGGGGTGGGTAGATACGCAGTATTTT. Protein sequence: CASSSSGGWVDTQYF.

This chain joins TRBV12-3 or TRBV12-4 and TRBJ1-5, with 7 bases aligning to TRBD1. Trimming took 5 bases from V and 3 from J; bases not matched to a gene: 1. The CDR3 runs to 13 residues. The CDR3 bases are TGTGCCAGCAGTGGACAGGACAATCAGCCCCAGCATTTT. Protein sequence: CASSGQDNQPQHF.

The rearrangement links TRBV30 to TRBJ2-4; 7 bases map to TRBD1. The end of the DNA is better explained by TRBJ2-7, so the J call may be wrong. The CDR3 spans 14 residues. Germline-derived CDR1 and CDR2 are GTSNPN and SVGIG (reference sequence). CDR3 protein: CAWSDWDSTYEQYF. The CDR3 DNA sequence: TGTGCCTGGAGTGACTGGGACAGCACCTACGAGCAGTACTTC.

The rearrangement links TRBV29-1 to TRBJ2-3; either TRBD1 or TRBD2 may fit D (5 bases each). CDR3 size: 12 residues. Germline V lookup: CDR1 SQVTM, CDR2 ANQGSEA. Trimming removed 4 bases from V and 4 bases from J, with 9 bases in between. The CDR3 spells CSVVRGPDTQYF. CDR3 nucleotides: TGCAGCGTTGTGAGGGGCCCAGATACGCAGTATTTT.

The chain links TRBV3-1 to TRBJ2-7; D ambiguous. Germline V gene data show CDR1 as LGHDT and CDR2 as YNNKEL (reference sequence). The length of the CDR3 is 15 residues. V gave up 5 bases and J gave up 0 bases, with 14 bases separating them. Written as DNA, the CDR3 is TGTGCCAGCAGCACGGCAACGGGCCTCTCCTACGAGCAGTACTTC. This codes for CASSTATGLSYEQYF.

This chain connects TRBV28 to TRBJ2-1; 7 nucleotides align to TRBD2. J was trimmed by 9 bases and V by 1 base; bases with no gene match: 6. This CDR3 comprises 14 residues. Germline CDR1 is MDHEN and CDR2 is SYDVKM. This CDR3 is CASSLFGTTGEQFF. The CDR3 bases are TGTGCCAGCAGTTTATTCGGGACTACCGGTGAGCAGTTCTTC.

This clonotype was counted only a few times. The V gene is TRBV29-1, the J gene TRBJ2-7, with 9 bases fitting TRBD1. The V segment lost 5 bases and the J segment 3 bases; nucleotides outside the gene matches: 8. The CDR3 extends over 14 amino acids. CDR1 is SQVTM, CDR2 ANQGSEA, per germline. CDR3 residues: CSVRGTGNSYEQYF. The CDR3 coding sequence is TGCAGCGTTCGGGGGACAGGGAATAGCTACGAGCAGTACTTC.

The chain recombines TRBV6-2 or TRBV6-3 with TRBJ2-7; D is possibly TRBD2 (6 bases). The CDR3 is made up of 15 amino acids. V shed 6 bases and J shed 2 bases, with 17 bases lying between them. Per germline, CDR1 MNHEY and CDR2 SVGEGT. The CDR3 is CASSQDYGVPYEQYF. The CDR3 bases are TGTGCCAGCAGCCAGGACTACGGGGTCCCCTACGAGCAGTACTTC.

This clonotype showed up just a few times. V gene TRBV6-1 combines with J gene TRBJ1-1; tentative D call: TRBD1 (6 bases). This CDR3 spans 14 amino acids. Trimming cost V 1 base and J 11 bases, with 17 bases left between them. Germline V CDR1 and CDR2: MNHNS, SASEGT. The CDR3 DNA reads TGTGCCAGCAGTGAAGAGAGGGACATAGGGACGGCTTTCTTT. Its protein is CASSEERDIGTAFF.

CDR3 coding DNA: TGTGCCAGTAAGACAGACGCCTACGAGCAGTACTTC. This encodes CASKTDAYEQYF. V is TRBV28 and J is TRBJ2-5, with D tentatively TRBD1 (5 bases). Gene TRBJ2-7 matches the end of the DNA better, so the J call may be wrong. The V gene's germline CDR1 is MDHEN and CDR2 SYDVKM. The CDR3 is 12 residues long.

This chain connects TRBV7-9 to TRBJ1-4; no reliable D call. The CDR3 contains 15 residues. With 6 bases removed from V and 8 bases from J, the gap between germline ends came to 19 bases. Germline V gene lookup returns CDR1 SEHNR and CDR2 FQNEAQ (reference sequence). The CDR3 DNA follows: TGTGCCAGCAGTTTATCGCTGAACGGGGAAGAAAAACTGTTTTTT. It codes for CASSLSLNGEEKLFF.

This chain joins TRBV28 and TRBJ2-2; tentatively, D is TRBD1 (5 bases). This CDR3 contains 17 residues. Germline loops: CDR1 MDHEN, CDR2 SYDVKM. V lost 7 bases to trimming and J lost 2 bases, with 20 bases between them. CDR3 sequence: CASTPPWARGNTGELFF. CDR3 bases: TGTGCCAGCACTCCCCCCTGGGCAAGGGGTAACACCGGGGAGCTGTTTTTT.

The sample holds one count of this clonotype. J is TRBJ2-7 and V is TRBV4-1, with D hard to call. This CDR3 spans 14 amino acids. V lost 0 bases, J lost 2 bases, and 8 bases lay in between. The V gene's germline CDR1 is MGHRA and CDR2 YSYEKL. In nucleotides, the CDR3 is TGCGCCAGCAGCCAAGAGGTTTCAGCCTACGAGCAGTACTTC. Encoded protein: CASSQEVSAYEQYF.